This is a list of T cell receptor beta chains from one sample in a study of early stage breast cancer tumors. Clones were read by immunoSEQ multiplex PCR, and TCRdb kept only the in-frame ones, dropping some. The repertoire holds 69,000 or so clones, with 80% as singletons. The sample taken for sequencing was blood. The source is a person in their 40s with breast cancer. Both conserved end residues are part of each CDR3. D genes are given only for firm matches. Clone size, where shown, is once, few, many, or a class for clones that have expanded.

V	size	D	J	DNA	CDR3
TRBV28	once	NA	TRBJ1-5	TGTGCCAGCAGTTTTCTGGGGACTTCTTCTCAGCCCCAGCATTTT	CASSFLGTSSQPQHF
TRBV7-2	NA	TRBD2	TRBJ2-3	TGTGCCAGCAGCTTGCGGGAGGGCGCAGATACGCAGTATTTT	CASSLREGADTQYF
TRBV6-4	few	TRBD1	TRBJ2-7	TGTGCCAGCACTGGAGGACAGGTCTACTCCTACGAGCAGTACTTC	CASTGGQVYSYEQYF
TRBV6-1	NA	TRBD1	TRBJ1-1	TGTGCCAGCAGTGAAGCGACAGGGATCGGTGAAGCTTTCTTT	CASSEATGIGEAFF
TRBV4-2	NA	TRBD2	TRBJ2-2	TGTGCCAGCAGCCAAGAGGGACTAGCGGGAGGATACACCGGGGAGCTGTTTTTT	CASSQEGLAGGYTGELFF
TRBV27	NA	TRBD1	TRBJ2-1	TGTGCCAGCATGGGGGATGCGACAGGGGGCTTCCAACGCTCCTACAATGAGCAGTTCTTC	CASMGDATGGFQRSYNEQFF
TRBV9	once	NA	TRBJ1-4	TGTGCCAGCAGCGTTCAGGGCGGCGGTGAAAAACTGTTTTTT	CASSVQGGGEKLFF
TRBV7-8	NA	NA	TRBJ2-3	TGTGCCAGCAGCTTATGGATTTCAGGGACCCTCCCAGATACGCAGTATTTT	CASSLWISGTLPDTQYF
TRBV9	NA	TRBD2	TRBJ2-1	TGTGCCAGCAGCGTCGGGACTAGCGGGTACAATGAGCAGTTCTTC	CASSVGTSGYNEQFF
TRBV14	NA	NA	TRBJ2-7	TGTGCCAGCAGCCAAGTTGGCGCAGGGCGCTACGAGCAGTACTTC	CASSQVGAGRYEQYF
TRBV15	NA	NA	TRBJ2-7	TGTGCCACCAGCAGAGATCTAGAACAGGGCGAGCAGTACTTC	CATSRDLEQGEQYF
TRBV27	few	NA	TRBJ1-1	TGTGCCAGCAGTTCGCCCGGGGGCTCGGTGGCTTTCTTT	CASSSPGGSVAFF
TRBV5-1	NA	NA	TRBJ1-3	TGCGCCAGCAGCTTGGACAGCGAGAGCTCTGGAAACACCATATATTTT	CASSLDSESSGNTIYF
TRBV10-3	NA	NA	TRBJ1-5	TGTGCCATCAGTGGGTCTAGCAATCAGCCCCAGCATTTT	CAISGSSNQPQHF
TRBV6-5	once	NA	TRBJ2-5	TGTGCCAGCAGTAGGGGTTTGCGGGACCAAGAGACCCGGTACTTC	CASSRGLRDQETRYF
TRBV5-1	NA	TRBD2	TRBJ2-7	TGCGCCAGCAGCCTAGACGAAGGGACTAGCGGGAGATCGGTGCAGTACTTC	CASSLDEGTSGRSVQYF
TRBV28	NA	TRBD1	TRBJ1-4	TGTGCCAGCAGCCAAGACAGGGCGAGGAATAAACTGTTTTTT	CASSQDRARNKLFF
TRBV7-9	NA	NA	TRBJ1-2	TGTGCCAGCAGCTTACCGGGCAACTATGGCTACACCTTC	CASSLPGNYGYTF
TRBV5-1	NA	TRBD2	TRBJ2-1	TGCGCCAGCAGCTCCGGGACTAGCGAGTACAATGAGCAGTTCTTC	CASSSGTSEYNEQFF
TRBV4-2	NA	NA	TRBJ1-2	TGTGCCAGCAGCCAAGATGCGGTTAACTATGGCTACACCTTC	CASSQDAVNYGYTF
TRBV18	NA	TRBD1	TRBJ2-2	TGTGCCAGCTCACCACCGGGAGACAGGGTTACCGGGGAGCTGTTTTTT	CASSPPGDRVTGELFF
TRBV7-9	few	NA	TRBJ1-2	TGTGCCAGCAGCTTAGAGACAGCTTATGGCTACACCTTC	CASSLETAYGYTF
TRBV5-5	NA	NA	TRBJ2-3	TGTGCCAGCAGCTGGGACTTGAGCACAGATACGCAGTATTTT	CASSWDLSTDTQYF
TRBV28	NA	NA	TRBJ1-2	TGTGCCAGCAGTTTGGGGTGGTGGGGACCCTATGGCTACACCTTC	CASSLGWWGPYGYTF
TRBV11-2	few	TRBD2	TRBJ2-3	TGTGCCAGCAGCTTGGAAATAGCGGGAGCCAGGTATTTT	CASSLEIAGARYF
TRBV7-9	NA	NA	TRBJ1-3	TGTGCCAGCAGCCCAGAAGGCCTCTCTGGAAACACCATATATTTT	CASSPEGLSGNTIYF
TRBV2	NA	NA	TRBJ2-2	TGTGCCAGCAGAGTCGGCGAGACGAGGGAGCTGTTTTTT	CASRVGETRELFF
TRBV9	NA	TRBD2	TRBJ2-1	TGTGCCAGCAGCGCCCGACTAGCCCATGAGCAGTTCTTC	CASSARLAHEQFF
TRBV30	NA	NA	TRBJ1-5	TGTGCCTGGAGTCGGGCAGGGACTAGCAATCAGCCCCAGCATTTT	CAWSRAGTSNQPQHF
TRBV6-5	NA	NA	TRBJ1-1	TGTGCCAGCAGTTCCTCATCCAGGAGGACTGAAGCTTTCTTT	CASSSSSRRTEAFF
TRBV29-1	NA	TRBD2	TRBJ2-4	TGCAGCGTTGGACGGAGCGGGAGTGACATTCAGTACTTC	CSVGRSGSDIQYF
TRBV10-2	NA	TRBD2	TRBJ2-7	TGCGCCAGCAGAATAAACTGGACTAGCGGGAGGCAAAGCTCCTACGAGCAGTACTTC	CASRINWTSGRQSSYEQYF
TRBV6-1	NA	TRBD2	TRBJ2-1	TGTGCCAGCAGTACCACTAGCGGGACAAGCAATGAGCAGTTCTTC	CASSTTSGTSNEQFF
TRBV29-1	NA	NA	TRBJ2-3	TGCAGCGTTGATAACACGGCTAGGCTAGATACGCAGTATTTT	CSVDNTARLDTQYF
TRBV7-2	NA	TRBD2	TRBJ2-3	TGTGCCAGCAGCTTAGATCTAGCGGGGAGCACAGATACGCAGTATTTT	CASSLDLAGSTDTQYF